Sequencing of this T cell receptor beta chain was carried out in a study of T cells after yellow fever vaccination. Germline loops: CDR1 ENHRY, CDR2 SYGVKD. This CDR3 is 17 amino acids long. Trimming removed 8 bases at V and 17 bases at J, with 34 bases between. TCRdb reanalysed the 5' RACE reads using MiXCR and keeps one entry per CDR3 protein. The repertoire includes some 350,000 distinct CDR3 sequences, 3% to 4.5% of them detected once, and less than 25% sits in the top ten. This TCR was recovered from a man between 18 and 35 years old who received the YFV17D yellow fever vaccine. This chain connects TRBV10-3 to TRBJ2-6; a weak D match, TRBD1 (6 bases). The sample here was PBMCs, taken 5 days after the yellow fever booster vaccination. Here the CDR3 DNA reads TGTGCCATCTCACGACGGGATCTCCTATCAGGGGCCAACGTGATGACTTTC. It codes for CAISRRDLLSGANVMTF.